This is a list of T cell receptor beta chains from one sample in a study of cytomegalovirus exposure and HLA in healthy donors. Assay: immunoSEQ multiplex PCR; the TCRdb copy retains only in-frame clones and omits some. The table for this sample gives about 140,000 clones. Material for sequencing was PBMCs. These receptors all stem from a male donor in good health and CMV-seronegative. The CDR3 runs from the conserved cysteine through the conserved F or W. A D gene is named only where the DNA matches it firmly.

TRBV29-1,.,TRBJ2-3,CSFGDAGDTQYF,TGCAGCTTTGGCGATGCTGGAGATACGCAGTATTTT
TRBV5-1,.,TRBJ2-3,CASSLRSQGSTDTQYF,TGCGCCAGCAGCTTGAGGTCACAGGGTAGCACAGATACGCAGTATTTT
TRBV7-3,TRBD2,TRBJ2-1,CASSLTGLAVHEQFF,TGTGCCAGCAGCTTAACGGGACTAGCCGTACATGAGCAGTTCTTC
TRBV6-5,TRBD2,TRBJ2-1,CASSYSAGGPDSGQFF,TGTGCCAGCAGTTACTCAGCGGGAGGGCCGGATAGCGGGCAGTTCTTC
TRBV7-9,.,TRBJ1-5,CASSLGPRDTTQHF,TGTGCCAGCAGCTTAGGGCCTAGGGACACGACCCAGCATTTT
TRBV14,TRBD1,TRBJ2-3,CASSQDTGGNTDTQYF,TGTGCCAGCAGCCAAGACACAGGGGGAAACACAGATACGCAGTATTTT
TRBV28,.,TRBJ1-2,CASSLPGYAYGYTF,TGTGCCAGCAGTTTACCAGGGTATGCCTATGGCTACACCTTC
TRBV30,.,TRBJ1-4,CAWSVRAGNEKLFF,TGTGCCTGGAGTGTAAGGGCAGGGAATGAAAAACTGTTTTTT
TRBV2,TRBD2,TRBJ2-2,CASSVGGAAGELFF,TGTGCCAGCAGTGTCGGGGGGGCCGCCGGGGAGCTGTTTTTT
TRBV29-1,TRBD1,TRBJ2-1,CSGGTANNEQFF,TGCAGCGGAGGGACAGCGAACAATGAGCAGTTCTTC
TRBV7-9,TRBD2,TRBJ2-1,CASSSSGGGSSYNEQFF,TGTGCCAGCAGCTCCTCAGGCGGGGGGAGCTCCTACAATGAGCAGTTCTTC
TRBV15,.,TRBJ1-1,CATSSTGEAFF,TGTGCCACCAGCAGTACGGGAGAAGCTTTCTTT
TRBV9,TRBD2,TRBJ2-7,CASSTDGGVPYEQYF,TGTGCCAGCAGCACGGATGGGGGGGTCCCCTACGAGCAGTACTTC
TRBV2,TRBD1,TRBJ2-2,CASLWGQGPGELFF,TGTGCCAGCCTTTGGGGACAGGGGCCCGGGGAGCTGTTTTTT
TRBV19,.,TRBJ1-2,CASSITLGAGYTF,TGTGCCAGTAGTATTACTCTTGGGGCTGGCTACACCTTC
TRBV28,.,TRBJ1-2,CASKNSGDDGYTF,TGTGCCAGCAAAAACTCAGGGGACGATGGCTACACCTTC
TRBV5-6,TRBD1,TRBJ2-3,CASRYGTGGWIDTQYF,TGTGCCAGCAGATACGGGACAGGGGGCTGGATAGATACGCAGTATTTT
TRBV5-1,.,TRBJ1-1,CASSSQGNTEAFF,TGCGCCAGCAGCTCACAGGGGAACACTGAAGCTTTCTTT
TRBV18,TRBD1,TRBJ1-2,CASSPRTGGNYGYTF,TGTGCCAGCTCACCCCGGACAGGGGGCAACTATGGCTACACCTTC
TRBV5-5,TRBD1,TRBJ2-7,CASSPRDRGPKIYEQYF,TGTGCCAGCAGCCCCCGGGACAGGGGGCCGAAGATCTACGAGCAGTACTTC
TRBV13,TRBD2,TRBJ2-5,CASRGGTYQETQYF,TGTGCCTCAAGGGGAGGGACCTATCAAGAGACCCAGTACTTC
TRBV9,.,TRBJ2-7,CASSVDDLAADSSYEQYF,TGTGCCAGCAGCGTAGATGACCTAGCGGCGGACAGCTCCTACGAGCAGTACTTC
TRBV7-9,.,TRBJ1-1,CASSFLRGGTEAFF,TGTGCCAGCAGCTTTCTGAGGGGAGGCACTGAAGCTTTCTTT
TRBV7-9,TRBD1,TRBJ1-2,CASSHVDRAIYGYTF,TGTGCCAGCAGCCACGTTGACAGGGCTATCTATGGCTACACCTTC
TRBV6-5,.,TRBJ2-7,CASSLSGAYEQYF,TGTGCCAGCAGCCTTAGCGGAGCCTACGAGCAGTACTTC
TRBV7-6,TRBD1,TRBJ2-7,CASSRQGDYEQYF,TGTGCCAGCAGCCGACAGGGGGATTACGAGCAGTACTTC
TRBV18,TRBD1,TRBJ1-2,CASSPTGEANYGYTF,TGTGCCAGCTCACCTACAGGGGAAGCTAACTATGGCTACACCTTC
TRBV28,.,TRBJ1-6,CASSLGTPVAPLHF,TGTGCCAGCAGCCTAGGGACTCCCGTGGCACCCCTCCACTTT
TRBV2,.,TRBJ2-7,CASRQGQSYEQYF,TGTGCCAGCAGGCAGGGGCAATCCTACGAGCAGTACTTC
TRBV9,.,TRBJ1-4,CASSLGEGREKLFF,TGTGCCAGCAGCCTCGGGGAGGGCCGAGAAAAACTGTTTTTT
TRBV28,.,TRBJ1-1,CASSLSRNTEAFF,TGTGCCAGCAGTTTATCCAGGAACACTGAAGCTTTCTTT
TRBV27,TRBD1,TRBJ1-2,CASFSWDRNHDANYGYTF,TGTGCCAGCTTTTCCTGGGACAGGAACCATGATGCGAACTATGGCTACACCTTC
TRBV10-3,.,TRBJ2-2,CAIGGQTNTGELFF,TGTGCCATCGGCGGACAGACGAACACCGGGGAGCTGTTTTTT
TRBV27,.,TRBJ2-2,CASSRRVFGSSGELFF,TGTGCCAGCAGTCGACGGGTTTTTGGAAGTTCCGGGGAGCTGTTTTTT
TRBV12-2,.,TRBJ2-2,CASRFGRRNASGTTGELFF,TGTGCAAGTCGCTTCGGACGGAGGAACGCTAGCGGAACCACCGGGGAGCTGTTTTTT
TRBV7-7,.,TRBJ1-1,CASSLKLVTPNTEAFF,TGTGCTAGCAGCTTAAAGCTTGTGACACCAAACACTGAAGCTTTCTTT
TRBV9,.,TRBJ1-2,CASSVAQEGKGGYTF,TGTGCCAGCAGCGTAGCTCAGGAGGGGAAGGGAGGCTACACCTTC
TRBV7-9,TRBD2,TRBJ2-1,CASSFGTSGTNEQFF,TGTGCCAGCAGCTTTGGGACTAGCGGGACCAATGAGCAGTTCTTC
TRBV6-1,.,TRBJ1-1,CASNHPGVNTEAFF,TGTGCCAGCAACCACCCGGGGGTTAACACTGAAGCTTTCTTT
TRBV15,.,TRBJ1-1,CATSIRSTEAFF,TGTGCCACCAGTATACGGAGCACTGAAGCTTTCTTT
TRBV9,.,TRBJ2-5,CASSVALRGETQYF,TGTGCCAGCAGCGTAGCCCTGAGAGGGGAGACCCAGTACTTC
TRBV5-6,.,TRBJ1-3,CASNRGSRNTIYF,TGTGCCAGCAACCGAGGCAGTCGAAACACCATATATTTT